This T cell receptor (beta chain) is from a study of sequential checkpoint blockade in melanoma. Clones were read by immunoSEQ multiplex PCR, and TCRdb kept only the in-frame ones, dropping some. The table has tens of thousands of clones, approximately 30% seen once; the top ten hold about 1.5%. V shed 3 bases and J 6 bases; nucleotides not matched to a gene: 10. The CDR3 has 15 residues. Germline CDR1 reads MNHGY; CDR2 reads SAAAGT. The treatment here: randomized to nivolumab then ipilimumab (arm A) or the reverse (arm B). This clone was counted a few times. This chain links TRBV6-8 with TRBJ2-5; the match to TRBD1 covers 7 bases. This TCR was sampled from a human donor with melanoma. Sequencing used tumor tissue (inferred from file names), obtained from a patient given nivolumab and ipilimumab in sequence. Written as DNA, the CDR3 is TGTGCCAGCAGTTATGGCGATGAGGGGGCAAAGACCCAGTACTTC. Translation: CASSYGDEGAKTQYF.